This paragraph reports one TCR beta chain. The target antigen is unknown. The read terminates 3 residues before the CDR3 end, so the remaining end is supplied by the germline J gene. This CDR3 region has 15 residues. The germline V gene encodes CDR1 LNHDA and CDR2 SQIVND (reference sequence). Only in-frame clones appear in the TCRdb table, and some are missing; sequencing was by immunoSEQ multiplex PCR. The sample is made up of about 20,000 clones, and the top ten hold about 5.3% of it. The data were taken from a study of T cells in women clearing cervical HPV infection. As for the study in general: Controls' single incident HPV16 infection cleared within 12 months without precancer. Case blood drawn at lesion detection; control blood after infection cleared. Study-wide points: Repertoire richness, not evenness, was significantly elevated in CIN3+ cases versus controls. Controls had more TRBV6-7 (approximately 0.16%) than cases (about 0.11%).

This chain links TRBV19 with TRBJ1-2; tentative D call: TRBD1 (5 bases). The receptor was isolated from a woman aged 18-70 years with a cervical HPV16 infection that either progressed to CIN3+ or cleared (not recorded which). The sequencing sample was made of blood buffy coat. The DNA read from the CDR3 is TGTGCCAGTAGTATTACTAGCGGGGCCACAGATACC. Translating gives CASSITSGATDT. The full CDR3 protein is CASSITSGATDTYTF.